The 10 T cell receptor beta chains below come from one sample, sequenced in a study of blood T cell repertoires in COVID-19. The table came from immunoSEQ multiplex PCR; TCRdb's copy has only in-frame clones and leaves some out. The repertoire includes 55,000 or so clones, about 87% of them detected once, and 3.5% to 4% sits in the top ten. Material: peripheral blood. Receptors originate from a middle-aged man with COVID-19, enrolled during active disease.

In its sample, this clone was seen a few times. This sequence joins TRBV19 and TRBJ2-4, with 7 nucleotides matching TRBD2. The CDR3 covers 16 residues. The germline gives CDR1 LNHDA, CDR2 SQIVND (reference sequence). V dropped 3 bases and J dropped 1; count of bases not matched to a gene: 6. The CDR3 bases are TGTGCCAGTAGTATGCGGGGAGGGGAGGCCAAAAACATTCAGTACTTC. Its protein is CASSMRGGEAKNIQYF.

The genes are TRBV7-9 and TRBJ2-7, with 7 bases matching TRBD2. The CDR3 runs 16 residues. CDR1 is SEHNR and CDR2 is FQNEAQ in the germline V gene (reference sequence). The junction had 13 bases not matched to a gene; V was cut back by 5 bases and J by 3 bases. The chain's CDR3 is CASSGAGVAANYEQYF. CDR3 in DNA: TGTGCCAGCAGCGGCGCGGGGGTAGCGGCAAACTACGAGCAGTACTTC.

In its sample, this clone was seen a few times. This rearrangement joins TRBV2 to TRBJ2-2, with D possibly being TRBD1 (6 bases). CDR3 length: 16 residues. Germline-derived CDR1 and CDR2 are SNHLY and FYNNEI. Trimming shortened V by 0 bases and J by 4 bases, and 12 bases separated the two germline ends. The CDR3 DNA sequence: TGTGCCAGCAGTGAAGCGGCAGGGGCCGGCACCGGGGAGCTGTTTTTT. Its protein product is CASSEAAGAGTGELFF.

The rearrangement joins TRBV7-9 to TRBJ2-7; TRBD2 agrees at 13 bases. This CDR3 has 15 residues. Germline CDR1 and CDR2: SEHNR and FQNEAQ (reference sequence). Trimming at V came to 5 bases and at J to 3 bases, leaving 4 bases not matched to a gene. The CDR3 loop is CASSQGTSGIYEQYF. In DNA, the CDR3 is TGTGCCAGCAGCCAAGGGACTAGCGGGATCTACGAGCAGTACTTC.

J is TRBJ2-5 and V is TRBV9; TRBD2 matches 7 bases. V lost 5 bases and J lost 5; bases outside the gene matches: 6. Germline lookup yields CDR1 SGDLS and CDR2 YYNGEE. The CDR3 loop spans 13 amino acids. The CDR3 here is CASSQGGAETQYF. CDR3 nucleotide sequence: TGTGCCAGCAGTCAGGGAGGGGCGGAGACCCAGTACTTC.

V usage is TRBV11-2 and J usage is TRBJ1-1; 8 nucleotides agree with TRBD1. The junction had 10 bases not matched to a gene; V was cut back by 6 bases and J by 4 bases. Germline V gene data show CDR1 as SGHAT and CDR2 as FQNNGV. There are 15 residues in the CDR3. The CDR3 DNA follows: TGTGCCAGCAGTTTCCAGGGGGCGGTGGGCACTGAAGCTTTCTTT. It is translated as CASSFQGAVGTEAFF.

The V and J genes are TRBV30 and TRBJ1-4, with TRBD1 matching 7 bases. The CDR3 length is 14 residues. Germline-derived CDR1 and CDR2 are GTSNPN and SVGIG (reference sequence). The J segment lost 4 bases and the V segment lost 1 base, leaving 3 bases of the junction unmatched. This chain's CDR3 is CAWSADRSNEKLFF. For the CDR3, the DNA is TGTGCCTGGAGTGCGGACAGGAGTAATGAAAAACTGTTTTTT. Full variable domain (remainder filled in from reference TRBV30 and TRBJ1-4): SQTIHQWPATLVQPVGSPLSLECTVEGTSNPNLYWYRQAAGRGLQLLFYSVGIGQISSEVPQNLSASRPQDRQFILSSKKLLLSDSGFYLCAWSADRSNEKLFFGSGTQLSVL.

By sample fraction, this clone is medium-sized (0.01 to 0.1%). The chain combines TRBV19 with TRBJ2-7; D is uncertain. V lost 2 bases and J lost 2, with 13 bases in between. CDR1 is LNHDA, CDR2 SQIVND, per germline (reference sequence). This CDR3 spans 15 amino acids. The chain's CDR3 is CASSIFAFPPYEQYF. The CDR3 DNA follows: TGTGCCAGTAGTATATTTGCGTTCCCTCCCTACGAGCAGTACTTC.

The chain carries TRBV2 and TRBJ1-1; weak D call: TRBD1 (6 bases). The CDR3 consists of 14 residues. V gave up 5 bases and J gave up 2 bases, with 12 bases separating them. Germline CDR1 and CDR2: SNHLY and FYNNEI. CDR3 coding DNA: TGTGCCAGCAGTTCCGGCAGGGGAAACACTGAAGCTTTCTTT. It translates to CASSSGRGNTEAFF.

This clone came up once. The chain has TRBV18 and TRBJ2-3; no reliable D call. V was cut by 0 bases and J by 2 bases, with 6 bases left in between. The CDR3 loop spans 14 amino acids. Germline CDR1 KGHSH, CDR2 LQKENI. CDR3 protein: CASSPPSVTDTQYF. In DNA, the CDR3 is TGTGCCAGCTCACCACCTTCGGTCACAGATACGCAGTATTTT.